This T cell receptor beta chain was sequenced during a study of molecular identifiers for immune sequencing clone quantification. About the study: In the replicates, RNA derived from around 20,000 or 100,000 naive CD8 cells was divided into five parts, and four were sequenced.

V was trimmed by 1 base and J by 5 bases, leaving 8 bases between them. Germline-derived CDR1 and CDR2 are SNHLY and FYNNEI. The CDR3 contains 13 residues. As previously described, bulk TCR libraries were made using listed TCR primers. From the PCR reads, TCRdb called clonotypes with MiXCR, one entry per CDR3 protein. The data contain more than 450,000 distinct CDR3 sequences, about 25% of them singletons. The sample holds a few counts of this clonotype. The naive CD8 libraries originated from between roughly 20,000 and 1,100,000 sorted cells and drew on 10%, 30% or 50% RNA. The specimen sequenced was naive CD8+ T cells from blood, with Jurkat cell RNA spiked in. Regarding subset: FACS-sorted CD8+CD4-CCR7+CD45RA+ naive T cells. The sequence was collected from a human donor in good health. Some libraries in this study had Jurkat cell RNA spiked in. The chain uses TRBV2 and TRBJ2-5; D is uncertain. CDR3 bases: TGTGCCAGCAGTGAAGGTGGTCAGGAGACCCAGTACTTC. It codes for CASSEGGQETQYF.